This T cell receptor (beta chain) emerged from a study of blood T cell repertoires in COVID-19. Data came from immunoSEQ multiplex PCR; TCRdb stores just in-frame clones and leaves some out. The table lists roughly 180,000 clones, 75% to 85% of them singletons. The sequence derives from a woman between 35 and 50 years old with COVID-19, enrolled during active disease. The sequencing input was peripheral blood.

CDR3 amino acids: CASSLAGSSYNEQFF. As DNA, the CDR3 is TGTGCCAGCAGCTTGGCGGGGAGCTCCTACAATGAGCAGTTCTTC. The chain combines TRBV5-8 with TRBJ2-1; tentatively, D is TRBD2 (5 bases). Looked up from germline, CDR1 is SGHTS and CDR2 is YDEGEE. This CDR3 spans 15 amino acids. V lost 0 bases and J lost 0, with 7 bases in between.